This TCR beta chain was found in a study of blood T cell repertoires in COVID-19 (dated by TCRdb to the early 2020s). Notes on the research overall: Samples from collaborators originated in the United States, Italy and Spain and spanned both the acute and convalescent phases of COVID-19. The repertoires were made available in a free public database intended to serve as a resource for research on the immune response to SARS-CoV-2. Samples were obtained from the ongoing ImmuneRACE study (first 160 participants) and from over 1,000 subjects provided by 6 global collaborators. Nearly every sample came with metadata listing a de-identified subject ID, COVID-19 status, age in years and sex. Where available, HLA class I and class II types were obtained from metadata supplied by the sample provider rather than from assay-based typing. The material from the prospective study consisted of cDNA or gDNA derived from T cells, B-cell-depleted T cells, or PBMCs. Deeply sampled blood TCRbeta repertoires from subjects exposed to, actively infected with, or recovered from COVID-19 were included in the dataset.

In regard to this clone: Its antigen specificity is not known. No much larger clone exists at a distance of one base, and base qualities are not known.

The immunoSEQ Assay, a bias-controlled multiplex PCR, was used to amplify TCRbeta CDR3 regions from genomic DNA. As for the authors' bioinformatics: The number of nucleated cells in each sample was estimated from the amplification of reference gene primers within the assay. Sequence reads were collapsed and filtered to measure the absolute abundance of every unique TCRbeta CDR3 rearrangement. Productive Simpson clonality was computed per sample as the square root of Simpson's diversity index over productive rearrangements. The immuneACCESS repertoire file appears here via TCRdb, limited to in-frame rearrangements. These files lack a portion of the clones; in checked studies, under half of the deficit traces to unresolved V genes, and the cause of the others is not known. That table is the source of V, J and clone size, and D and trimming were worked out from the DNA. Here the sample has tens of thousands of clones; over 85% occur a single time. About 1.3% of the sample belongs to the ten largest clones.

The collaborating institutions used their own protocols to collect whole blood in K2EDTA tubes. For TCRbeta analysis, collaborator samples were shipped as frozen whole blood, as isolated PBMCs, or as DNA extracted from either sample type. Here is what the overall study found, with its caveats: How much clinical and demographic metadata was included differed by source and by participant, and the metadata was provided uncurated.

From V the trimming removes 0 bases and from J it removes 8 bases, while the gene matches leave 3 bases of the junction unaccounted for. CDR1 MNHEY and CDR2 SVGAGI are derived from the germline V gene. The CDR3 runs 13 residues from the cysteine to the phenylalanine. The retained sequence is limited to the CDR3, 39 bases, with the frame set at the first base. Sequencing input: peripheral blood. The sequence was obtained from a man aged 60 to 75 with acute or convalescent COVID-19. The sequence links TRBV6-5 to TRBJ1-1, with 7 bases in between that match TRBD1. The nucleotide sequence is given as TGTGCCAGCAGTTACTCCCGGGACAGCGAAGCTTTCTTT. It encodes CASSYSRDSEAFF.